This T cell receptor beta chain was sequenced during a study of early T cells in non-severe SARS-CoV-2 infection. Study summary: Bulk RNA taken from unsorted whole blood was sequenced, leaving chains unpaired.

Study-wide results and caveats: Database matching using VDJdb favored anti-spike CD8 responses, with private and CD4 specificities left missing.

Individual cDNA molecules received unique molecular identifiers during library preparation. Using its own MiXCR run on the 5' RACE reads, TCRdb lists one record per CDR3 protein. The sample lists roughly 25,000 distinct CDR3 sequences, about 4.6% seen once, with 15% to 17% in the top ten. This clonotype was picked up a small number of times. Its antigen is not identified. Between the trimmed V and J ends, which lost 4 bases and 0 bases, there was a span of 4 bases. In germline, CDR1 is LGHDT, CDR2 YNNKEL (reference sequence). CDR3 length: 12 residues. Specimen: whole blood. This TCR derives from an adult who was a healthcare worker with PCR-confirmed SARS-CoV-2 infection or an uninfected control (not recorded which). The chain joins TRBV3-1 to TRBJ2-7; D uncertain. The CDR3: CASSPRSYEQYF. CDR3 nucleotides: TGTGCCAGCAGCCCTCGCTCCTACGAGCAGTACTTC.